The source of this T cell receptor beta chain is a study of blood T cell repertoires in COVID-19. On the study more broadly: Acute-phase and convalescent COVID-19 samples originated in the United States, Italy and Spain. The cDNA or gDNA used as material had been derived from T cells, B-cell-depleted T cells, or PBMCs.

Per the original methods: Estimation of nucleated cell counts relied on the amplification of reference gene primers. TCRdb's table, derived via immunoSEQ multiplex PCR, lists solely in-frame clones and lacks some. The V and J calls and the clone size are those of that table, but D and trimming were determined from the DNA. This sample has 200,000 to 250,000 clones; around 84% occur once, and the top ten carry 18%. V lost 3 bases to trimming and J lost 4 bases; unmatched junction nucleotides: 2. Germline V gene data show CDR1 as SGHRS and CDR2 as YFSETQ. The CDR3 runs to 13 residues. Sequences were obtained from peripheral blood. The genes are TRBV5-1 and TRBJ2-5; 8 bases map to TRBD1. This TCR derives from a woman at least 80 years old with active or convalescent COVID-19. CDR3 DNA sequence: TGCGCCAGCAGCTCCGGACAGGGAGAGACCCAGTACTTC. It encodes CASSSGQGETQYF.